Each of the 20 T cell receptor beta chains below was sequenced from the same sample in a study of cytomegalovirus exposure and HLA in healthy donors. 13 Jbeta primers and 60 Vbeta primers were used for the PCR. TCRdb keeps only in-frame clones here, not all; method: immunoSEQ multiplex PCR. The sample comprises fewer than 250,000 clones, 82% of which are singletons, and roughly 5.5% rests with the top ten. Input material: PBMCs. The origin of the receptors is a man in his forties in good health and CMV-seropositive.

V usage is TRBV6-1 and J usage is TRBJ1-5; 7 positions agree with TRBD1. V was pared by 0 bases and J by 7 bases, with 6 bases of the junction left unmatched. Germline V gives CDR1 MNHNS, CDR2 SASEGT. The CDR3 totals 15 residues. The CDR3 is CASSEAGQVFQPQHF. The CDR3 DNA reads TGTGCCAGCAGTGAAGCCGGACAGGTCTTCCAGCCCCAGCATTTT.

The J gene is TRBJ1-2, the V gene TRBV6-5; TRBD1 matches at 9 bases. Germline lookup yields CDR1 MNHEY and CDR2 SVGAGI. The V gene end was trimmed by 6 bases and the J gene end by 7 bases; junction bases not matched to a gene: 12. The CDR3 spans 15 residues. DNA of the CDR3: TGTGCCAGCAGCCTAAACCTACAGGGGGCGGGTGGCTACACCTTC. Protein sequence: CASSLNLQGAGGYTF.

The chain uses TRBV6-4 and TRBJ2-3; 7 bases fit TRBD1. This CDR3 has 16 amino acids. In germline, CDR1 is MRHNA, CDR2 SNTAGT. J lost 3 bases, V lost 0 bases, and 6 bases had no gene match. CDR3 bases: TGTGCCAGCAGTGACTCGACAGGGAGAGGAACAGATACGCAGTATTTT. Its translation is CASSDSTGRGTDTQYF.

The chain couples TRBV6-5 to TRBJ2-1; possible D gene TRBD1, 6 bases. The CDR3 spans 15 residues. Trimming took off 7 bases at V and 6 bases at J, with 19 bases between the two ends. Germline V CDR1 and CDR2: MNHEY, SVGAGI. The CDR3 protein is CASTSLRDIVNEQFF. The CDR3 coding sequence is TGTGCCAGCACTTCACTCCGGGACATCGTCAATGAGCAGTTCTTC.

The genes are TRBV6-5 and TRBJ1-2; 7 positions match TRBD1. V gave up 6 bases and J gave up 6 bases; unmatched junction bases: 1. The CDR3 spans 11 residues. Germline V gene lookup returns CDR1 MNHEY and CDR2 SVGAGI. CDR3 protein: CASRTGDGYTF. The CDR3 DNA sequence: TGTGCCAGCAGAACAGGGGATGGCTACACCTTC.

CDR3: CASSLDSSESHTEAFF. The CDR3 nucleotides are TGTGCCAGCAGCTTAGATTCGTCAGAAAGTCACACTGAAGCTTTCTTT. The V call is TRBV11-3, the J call TRBJ1-1, with D unclear. The germline V gene has CDR1 SGHNT and CDR2 YENEEA. The V and J ends lost 0 bases and 3 bases respectively, with 14 bases between them. The CDR3 is made up of 16 amino acids.

This clone was seen once. This chain connects TRBV30 to TRBJ2-3, with unresolved D. The germline V and J ends were trimmed by 5 bases and 1 base, with 13 bases remaining between them. The CDR3 spans 14 residues. Germline values: CDR1 GTSNPN, CDR2 SVGIG (reference sequence). The CDR3 loop reads CAWSTAAGTDTQYF. In DNA, the CDR3 is TGTGCCTGGTCCACAGCTGCTGGCACAGATACGCAGTATTTT.

The chain employs TRBV7-9 and TRBJ1-2; D not certain. V lost 0 bases to trimming and J lost 6 bases, with 20 bases between them. The CDR3 loop spans 17 amino acids. In germline, CDR1 is SEHNR, CDR2 FQNEAQ (reference sequence). The CDR3 here is CASSLAGRPLNLDGYTF. CDR3 nucleotides: TGTGCCAGCAGCTTAGCGGGCAGGCCCCTAAATCTGGATGGCTACACCTTC.

The gene calls are TRBV11-2 and TRBJ1-2; 7 positions agree with TRBD1. The CDR3 is made up of 16 amino acids. Germline V CDR1 and CDR2: SGHAT, FQNNGV. V gave up 5 bases and J gave up 7 bases; unmatched junction bases: 16. DNA of the CDR3: TGTGCCAGCAGCCATCATTTAGAGGGGGCAGAGAGTGGCTACACCTTC. This gives the protein CASSHHLEGAESGYTF.

This clone is a singleton in its sample. The chain links TRBV30 to TRBJ2-1, with 11 bases fitting TRBD2. Germline V lookup: CDR1 GTSNPN, CDR2 SVGIG (reference sequence). J gave up 4 bases and V 3 bases, and 2 bases lay outside the gene matches. There are 14 residues in the CDR3. The CDR3: CAWRGTSGYNEQFF. DNA for the CDR3: TGTGCCTGGAGGGGGACTAGCGGTTACAATGAGCAGTTCTTC.

The J gene is TRBJ2-5, the V gene TRBV27; D is perhaps TRBD1 (5 bases). V gave up 3 bases and J gave up 4 bases, with 9 bases separating them. The CDR3 covers 13 residues. Germline-derived CDR1 and CDR2 are MNHEY and SMNVEV (reference sequence). The CDR3 DNA reads TGTGCCAGCAGTTTCCAGGGCGGAGAGACCCAGTACTTC. Translation gives CASSFQGGETQYF.

The table lists this clone with many counts. V gene TRBV30 combines with J gene TRBJ1-1; 8 positions match TRBD1. This CDR3 comprises 14 residues. Unmatched junction bases numbered 5, after V lost 0 bases and J lost 5 bases. The germline gives CDR1 GTSNPN, CDR2 SVGIG (reference sequence). The CDR3 here is CAWSVLDRGTEAFF. CDR3 bases: TGTGCCTGGAGTGTACTAGACAGGGGTACTGAAGCTTTCTTT.

This chain uses TRBV15 with TRBJ1-1, with D perhaps matching TRBD1 (6 bases). Germline assignment: CDR1 LNHNV and CDR2 YYDKDF (reference sequence). This CDR3 is 15 amino acids long. Deletions cut 5 bases from V and 1 base from J, with 14 bases between. CDR3 residues: CATSGGQTKNTEAFF. The CDR3 DNA is TGTGCCACCAGCGGTGGACAGACAAAGAACACTGAAGCTTTCTTT.

This clone came up a few times. J is TRBJ2-5 and V is TRBV5-4; 7 bases map to TRBD1. After removal of 4 bases from V and 2 bases from J, the junction contained 8 bases not matched to a gene. The CDR3 is 15 residues long. Germline values: CDR1 SGHNT, CDR2 YYREEE (reference sequence). This chain's CDR3 is CASSPGTDEQETQYF. The CDR3 DNA sequence: TGTGCCAGCAGCCCCGGGACAGATGAGCAAGAGACCCAGTACTTC.

The chain uses TRBV7-9 and TRBJ2-2; the match to TRBD2 covers 7 bases. Germline loops: CDR1 SEHNR, CDR2 FQNEAQ (reference sequence). J was trimmed by 8 bases and V by 5 bases; bases with no gene match: 14. The length of the CDR3 is 16 residues. The CDR3, as DNA: TGTGCCAGCAGCCCCATGAGCTGGGAGGGATCGGGGGAGCTGTTTTTT. Protein product: CASSPMSWEGSGELFF.

The chain joins TRBV7-9 to TRBJ1-1; possibly TRBD1 for D (6 bases). The V and J ends lost 8 bases and 1 base respectively, with 14 bases between them. CDR1 SEHNR and CDR2 FQNEAQ come from the germline V gene (reference sequence). CDR3 length equals 14 residues. This CDR3 is CASDHRDSNTEAFF. In DNA form, the CDR3 reads TGTGCCAGCGACCACAGGGATTCGAACACTGAAGCTTTCTTT.

The CDR3 spells CASSVREGAQGDTQYF. In DNA, the CDR3 is TGTGCCAGCAGCGTACGGGAGGGCGCTCAGGGAGATACGCAGTATTTT. The V call is TRBV9, the J call TRBJ2-3; 8 nucleotides line up with TRBD2. Germline V gives CDR1 SGDLS, CDR2 YYNGEE. The CDR3 covers 16 residues. Germline trimming cut 1 base from V and 5 bases from J; bases unmatched to any gene: 9.

CDR3 sequence (DNA): TGTGCCAGCAGCGTAACTAGCGGGAGGGCCGGAGAGCAGTTCTTC. Amino acids: CASSVTSGRAGEQFF. The chain is built from TRBV9 and TRBJ2-1; TRBD2 aligns across 13 bases. The CDR3 covers 15 residues. Looked up from germline, CDR1 is SGDLS and CDR2 is YYNGEE. V was pared by 1 base and J by 10 bases, with 5 bases of the junction left unmatched.

The chain uses TRBV6-5 and TRBJ1-5; the D gene is possibly TRBD1 (5 bases). The V end was cut by 7 bases, the J end by 6 bases, with 13 bases between. Germline V gives CDR1 MNHEY, CDR2 SVGAGI. This CDR3 contains 13 residues. This CDR3 reads CASNPREAQPQHF. In DNA, the CDR3 is TGTGCCAGCAATCCCAGGGAGGCTCAGCCCCAGCATTTT.

This chain joins TRBV6-4 and TRBJ2-1, with D maybe TRBD2 (6 bases). This CDR3 spans 18 amino acids. CDR1 is MRHNA and CDR2 is SNTAGT in the germline V gene. The V gene lost 3 bases and the J gene lost 2 bases, with 20 bases spanning the gap. Here the CDR3 reads CASSEWGVAVSTYNEQFF. As DNA, the CDR3 is TGTGCCAGCAGTGAATGGGGGGTAGCGGTTTCGACCTACAATGAGCAGTTCTTC.